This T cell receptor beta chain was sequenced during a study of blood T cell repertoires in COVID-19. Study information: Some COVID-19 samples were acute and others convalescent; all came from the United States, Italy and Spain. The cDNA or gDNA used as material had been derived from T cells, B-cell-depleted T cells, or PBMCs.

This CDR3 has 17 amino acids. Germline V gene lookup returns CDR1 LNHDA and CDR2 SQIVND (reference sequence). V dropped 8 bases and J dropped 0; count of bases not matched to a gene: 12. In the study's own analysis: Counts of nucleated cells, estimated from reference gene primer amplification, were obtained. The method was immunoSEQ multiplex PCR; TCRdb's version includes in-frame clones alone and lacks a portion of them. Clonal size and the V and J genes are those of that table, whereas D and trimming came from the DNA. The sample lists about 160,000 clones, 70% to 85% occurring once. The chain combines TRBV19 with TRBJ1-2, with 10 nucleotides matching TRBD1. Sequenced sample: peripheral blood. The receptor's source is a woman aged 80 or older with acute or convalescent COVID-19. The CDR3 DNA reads TGTGCCAGTTACCATGGGGGACAGGGGACCACTAACTATGGCTACACCTTC. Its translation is CASYHGGQGTTNYGYTF. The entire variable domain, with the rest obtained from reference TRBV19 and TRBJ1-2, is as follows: DGGITQSPKYLFRKEGQNVTLSCEQNLNHDAMYWYRQDPGQGLRLIYYSQIVNDFQKGDIAEGYSVSREKKESFPLTVTSAQKNPTAFYLCASYHGGQGTTNYGYTFGSGTRLTVV.